These 17 T cell receptor beta chains originate from one sample sequenced in a study of regulatory T cells in long-lasting Graves disease. TCR beta libraries were built with iRepertoire HTBI primers and Arm-PCR of CDR3 regions. MiXCR, run by TCRdb on the multiplex PCR reads, gives a single entry per CDR3 protein. The sample lists approximately 360,000 distinct CDR3 sequences, about 23% occurring once. Specified time point: persistent/refractory GD, antithyroid drugs over 5 years with positive TRAb. RNA isolated from PBMCs was used to make the TCR library. The sample was peripheral blood mononuclear cells (PBMCs), taken when the disease was refractory, from a patient treated with antithyroid drugs. The receptors originated from a woman aged 40 to 49 with Graves disease.

The genes are TRBV28 and TRBJ2-4; TRBD2 matches 15 bases. Germline V gene sequence: CDR1 MDHEN, CDR2 SYDVKM. With 4 bases clipped from V and 2 bases from J, the junction kept 3 bases outside the gene matches. This CDR3 contains 17 residues. The CDR3 DNA sequence: TGTGCCAGCAGTTCGGGACTAGCGGGAGGAACCAAAAACATTCAGTACTTC. Its protein product is CASSSGLAGGTKNIQYF. Together with reference TRBV28 and TRBJ2-4, the CDR3 gives the full variable domain: DVKVTQSSRYLVKRTGEKVFLECVQDMDHENMFWYRQDPGLGLRLIYFSYDVKMKEKGDIPEGYSVSREKKERFSLILESASTNQTSMYLCASSSGLAGGTKNIQYFGAGTRLSVL.

This chain joins TRBV4-2 and TRBJ1-2, with D perhaps matching TRBD1 (5 bases). V lost 2 bases and J lost 5, with 15 bases in between. The germline V gene has CDR1 LGHNA and CDR2 YNFKEQ. This CDR3 is 15 amino acids long. The CDR3 loop is CASSQISGFQYGYTF. CDR3 bases: TGTGCCAGCAGCCAAATATCAGGGTTCCAATATGGCTACACCTTC.

This clonotype was counted ten times or more. The V call is TRBV6-1, the J call TRBJ2-7; D gene uncertain. V was cut by 0 bases and J by 4 bases, with 4 bases left in between. The V gene's germline CDR1 is MNHNS and CDR2 SASEGT. CDR3 length: 12 residues. The chain's CDR3 is CASSEAGYEQYF. Here the CDR3 DNA reads TGTGCCAGCAGTGAAGCGGGGTACGAGCAGTACTTC.

The table lists this clonotype with many counts. The rearrangement links TRBV29-1 to TRBJ2-6; no reliable D call. The CDR3 sequence is 12 residues long. Trimming stripped 8 bases from V and 1 base from J, with 6 bases between. Germline V CDR1 and CDR2: SQVTM, ANQGSEA. CDR3 sequence reads: CSILSGANVLTF. CDR3 DNA sequence: TGCAGCATACTGTCTGGGGCCAACGTCCTGACTTTC.

This clonotype was counted ten times or more. V gene TRBV29-1 combines with J gene TRBJ2-7, with D possibly TRBD1 on 6 matching bases. V lost 5 bases and J lost 2, with 16 bases in between. The CDR3 spans 14 residues. Germline values: CDR1 SQVTM, CDR2 ANQGSEA. CDR3 sequence: CSVLQGSSTYEQYF. CDR3 in DNA: TGCAGCGTTTTGCAGGGGTCCTCTACCTACGAGCAGTACTTC.

Many counts were recorded for this clonotype. One end of the junction fails to match germline, which may point to a read error. The genes are TRBV7-9 and TRBJ2-7, with D possibly being TRBD1 (5 bases). The length of the CDR3 is 13 residues. Germline CDR1 and CDR2: SEHNR and FQNEAQ (reference sequence). In DNA, the CDR3 is TGTGCCAGCAGTTTAGCAGGGACCTACGAGCAGTACTTC. As protein: CASSLAGTYEQYF.

Points on this clonotype: A far larger clone is a single base away, which makes a read error likely. The chain uses TRBV12-3 or TRBV12-4 and TRBJ1-1, with D possibly TRBD1 on 5 matching bases. The CDR3 length is 13 residues. As DNA, the CDR3 is TGTGCCGGCAGTACGACAGTGAACACTGAAGCTTTCTTT. It is translated as CAGSTTVNTEAFF.

This clonotype was counted many times. This chain connects TRBV12-3 or TRBV12-4 to TRBJ1-1, with D uncertain. V lost 2 bases to trimming and J lost 6 bases, with 19 bases between them. CDR3 length: 16 amino acids. The chain's CDR3 is CASSLSRWGRMAEAFF. The CDR3, as DNA: TGTGCCAGCAGTTTATCAAGATGGGGTAGGATGGCTGAAGCTTTCTTT.

This chain uses TRBV30 with TRBJ1-1; possible D gene TRBD1, 6 bases. From germline, CDR1 is GTSNPN and CDR2 SVGIG (reference sequence). The CDR3 covers 11 residues. V gave up 2 bases and J gave up 11 bases, with 12 bases separating them. CDR3 nucleotide sequence: TGTGCCTGGAGTAAAGGACAGCGGGCTTTCTTT. Its protein product is CAWSKGQRAFF.

The rearrangement uses TRBV4-2 and TRBJ1-1, with TRBD1 as a possible D gene (5 bases). V was trimmed by 3 bases and J by 0 bases, leaving 11 bases between them. This CDR3 is built from 15 residues. Per germline, CDR1 LGHNA and CDR2 YNFKEQ. The CDR3 loop is CASSQADSMNTEAFF. CDR3 DNA: TGTGCCAGCAGCCAGGCAGACAGCATGAACACTGAAGCTTTCTTT.

The V and J genes are TRBV19 and TRBJ2-2, with 8 bases that match TRBD2. The ends lost 7 bases at V and 4 bases at J; junction bases unmatched: 14. The CDR3 contains 17 residues. Germline loops: CDR1 LNHDA, CDR2 SQIVND (reference sequence). The CDR3 DNA reads TGTGCCAGTATGAAGACCGGGAGGGGGTGGGCCACCGGGGAGCTGTTTTTT. It is translated as CASMKTGRGWATGELFF.

In its sample, this clonotype was seen many times. The chain links TRBV25-1 to TRBJ2-2, with a weak D call TRBD2 (6 bases). The CDR3 is 16 amino acids. V shed 6 bases and J shed 5 bases, with 19 bases lying between them. In germline, CDR1 is MGHDK, CDR2 SYGVNS. The CDR3 loop is CASSHKLAVGTGELFF. CDR3 DNA sequence: TGTGCCAGCAGCCATAAACTAGCCGTAGGTACCGGGGAGCTGTTTTTT.

The chain recombines TRBV5-1 with TRBJ2-7; 12 nucleotides match TRBD1. V lost 0 bases to trimming and J lost 7 bases; unmatched junction nucleotides: 5. This CDR3 is built from 15 residues. From germline, CDR1 is SGHRS and CDR2 YFSETQ. Here the CDR3 DNA reads TGCGCCAGCAGCTTGGAGGGACAGGGGGCAGGTGAGCAGTACTTC. This encodes CASSLEGQGAGEQYF.

CDR3 amino acids: CATSDPGTRAGELFF. The CDR3 DNA follows: TGTGCCACCAGTGACCCCGGGACTCGGGCCGGGGAGCTGTTTTTT. The chain uses TRBV24-1 and TRBJ2-2, with D perhaps TRBD2 (6 bases). Germline V gives CDR1 KGHDR, CDR2 SFDVKD. Trimming left V 4 bases short and J 6 bases short, with 14 bases between. CDR3 length: 15 amino acids.

The table lists this clonotype with many counts. V is TRBV28 and J is TRBJ1-4, with a possible D match to TRBD1 (5 bases). Germline CDR1 and CDR2: MDHEN and SYDVKM. The CDR3 totals 16 residues. The V end was cut by 1 base, the J end by 3 bases, with 12 bases between. The CDR3 protein is CASSLFFGGSNEKLFF. The CDR3, as DNA: TGTGCCAGCAGTTTATTTTTCGGGGGGTCTAATGAAAAACTGTTTTTT.

Comment on this clonotype: No conserved phenylalanine or tryptophan is present at the end of the CDR3, so a read error is the likely explanation. V usage is TRBV11-1 and J usage is TRBJ2-1; 11 bases are shared with TRBD1. The V gene's germline CDR1 is SGHAT and CDR2 FQDESV (reference sequence). Trimming took 1 base from V and 5 from J; bases not matched to a gene: 7. The CDR3 loop spans 17 amino acids. This chain's CDR3 is CASSLVTGTGGNNEQFS. The DNA of the CDR3 is TGTGCCAGCAGCTTAGTAACCGGGACAGGGGGTAACAATGAGCAGTTCTCC.

This clonotype was picked up many times. The chain uses TRBV6-1 and TRBJ1-2, with TRBD1 matching over 8 bases. Germline values: CDR1 MNHNS, CDR2 SASEGT. The length of the CDR3 is 12 residues. V trimming: 8 bases; J trimming: 7 bases; junction bases outside the gene matches: 6. CDR3 bases: TGTGCCAGCGGCCAGGGGGCCGGTGGCTACACCTTC. Translation gives CASGQGAGGYTF.